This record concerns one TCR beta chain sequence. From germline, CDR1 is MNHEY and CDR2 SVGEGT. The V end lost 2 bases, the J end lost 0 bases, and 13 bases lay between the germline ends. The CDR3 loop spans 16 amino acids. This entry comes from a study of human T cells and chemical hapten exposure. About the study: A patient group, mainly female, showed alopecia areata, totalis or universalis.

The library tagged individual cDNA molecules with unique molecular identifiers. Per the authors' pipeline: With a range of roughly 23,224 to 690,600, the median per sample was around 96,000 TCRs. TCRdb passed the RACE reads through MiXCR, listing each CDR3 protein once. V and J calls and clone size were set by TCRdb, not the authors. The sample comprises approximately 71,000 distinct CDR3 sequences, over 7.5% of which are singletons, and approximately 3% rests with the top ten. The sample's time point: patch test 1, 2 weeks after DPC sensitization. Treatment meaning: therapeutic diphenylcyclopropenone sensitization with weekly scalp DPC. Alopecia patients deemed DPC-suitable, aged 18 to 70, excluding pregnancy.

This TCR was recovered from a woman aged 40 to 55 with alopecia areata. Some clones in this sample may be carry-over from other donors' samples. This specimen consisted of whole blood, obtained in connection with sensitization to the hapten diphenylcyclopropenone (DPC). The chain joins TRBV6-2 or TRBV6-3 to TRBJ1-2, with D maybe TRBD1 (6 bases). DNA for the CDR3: TGTGCCAGCAGTTACCTTGCGGGGACATCTAACTATGGCTACACCTTC. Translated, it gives CASSYLAGTSNYGYTF.